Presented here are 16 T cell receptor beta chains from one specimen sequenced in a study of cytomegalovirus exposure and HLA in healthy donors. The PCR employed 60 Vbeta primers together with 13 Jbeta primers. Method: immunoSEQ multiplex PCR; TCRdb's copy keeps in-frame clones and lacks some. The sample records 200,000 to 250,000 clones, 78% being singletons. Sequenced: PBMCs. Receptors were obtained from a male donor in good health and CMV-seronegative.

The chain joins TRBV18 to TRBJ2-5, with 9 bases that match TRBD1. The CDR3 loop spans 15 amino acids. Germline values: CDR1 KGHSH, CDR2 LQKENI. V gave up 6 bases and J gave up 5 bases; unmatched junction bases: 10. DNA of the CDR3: TGTGCCAGCTCCCTTACAGGGGGCCTTGAGGAGACCCAGTACTTC. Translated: CASSLTGGLEETQYF. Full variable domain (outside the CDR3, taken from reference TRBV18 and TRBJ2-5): NAGVMQNPRHLVRRRGQEARLRCSPMKGHSHVYWYRQLPEEGLKFMVYLQKENIIDESGMPKERFSAEFPKEGPSILRIQQVVRGDSAAYFCASSLTGGLEETQYFGPGTRLLVL.

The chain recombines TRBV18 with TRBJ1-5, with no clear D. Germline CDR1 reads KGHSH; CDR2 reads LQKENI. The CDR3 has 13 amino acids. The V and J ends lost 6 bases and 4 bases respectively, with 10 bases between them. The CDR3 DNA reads TGTGCCAGCTCCCGCGCGGGTAATCAGCCCCAGCATTTT. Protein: CASSRAGNQPQHF. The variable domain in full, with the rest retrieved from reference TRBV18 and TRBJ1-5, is NAGVMQNPRHLVRRRGQEARLRCSPMKGHSHVYWYRQLPEEGLKFMVYLQKENIIDESGMPKERFSAEFPKEGPSILRIQQVVRGDSAAYFCASSRAGNQPQHFGDGTRLSIL.

CDR3 region: CASSQSPIYRAGGYEQYF. The CDR3 DNA follows: TGTGCCAGCAGCCAATCCCCTATATATCGAGCGGGAGGCTACGAGCAGTACTTC. The V and J genes are TRBV27 and TRBJ2-7; 9 nucleotides match TRBD2. Germline V CDR1 and CDR2: MNHEY, SMNVEV (reference sequence). This CDR3 comprises 18 residues. With 6 bases clipped from V and 3 bases from J, the junction kept 18 bases outside the gene matches.

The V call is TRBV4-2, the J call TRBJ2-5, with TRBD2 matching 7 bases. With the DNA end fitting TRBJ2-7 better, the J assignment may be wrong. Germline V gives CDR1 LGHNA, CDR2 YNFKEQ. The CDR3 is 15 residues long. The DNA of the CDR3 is TGTGCCAGCAGCCAAGGATCGCCGGGAGGCTACGAGCAGTACTTC. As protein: CASSQGSPGGYEQYF.

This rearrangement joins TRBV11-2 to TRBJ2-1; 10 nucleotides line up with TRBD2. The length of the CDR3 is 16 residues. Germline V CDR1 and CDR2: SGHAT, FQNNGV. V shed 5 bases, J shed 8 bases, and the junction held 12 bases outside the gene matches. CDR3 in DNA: TGTGCCAGCAGCAACCTACCGGGACTAGCGAGCTATGAGCAGTTCTTC. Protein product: CASSNLPGLASYEQFF. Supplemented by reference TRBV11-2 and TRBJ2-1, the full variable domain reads EAGVAQSPRYKIIEKRQSVAFWCNPISGHATLYWYQQILGQGPKLLIQFQNNGVVDDSQLPKDRFSAERLKGVDSTLKIQPAKLEDSAVYLCASSNLPGLASYEQFFGPGTRLTVL.

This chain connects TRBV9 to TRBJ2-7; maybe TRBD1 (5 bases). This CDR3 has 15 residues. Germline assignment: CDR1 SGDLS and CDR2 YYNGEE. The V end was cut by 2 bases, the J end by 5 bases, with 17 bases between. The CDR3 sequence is CASSVEAGLGDEQYF. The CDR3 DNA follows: TGTGCCAGCAGCGTCGAGGCAGGGTTAGGGGACGAGCAGTACTTC.

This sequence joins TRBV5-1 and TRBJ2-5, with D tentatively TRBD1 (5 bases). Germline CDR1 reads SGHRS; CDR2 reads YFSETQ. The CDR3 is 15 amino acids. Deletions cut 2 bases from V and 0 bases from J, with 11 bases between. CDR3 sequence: CASSFGHKNQETQYF. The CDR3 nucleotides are TGCGCCAGCAGCTTCGGACACAAAAACCAAGAGACCCAGTACTTC.

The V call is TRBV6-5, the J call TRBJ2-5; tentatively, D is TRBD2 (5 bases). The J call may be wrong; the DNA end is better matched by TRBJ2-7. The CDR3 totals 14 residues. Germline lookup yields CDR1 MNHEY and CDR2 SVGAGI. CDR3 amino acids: CATQKGSSFYEQYF. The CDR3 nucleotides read TGTGCCACCCAAAAGGGATCTAGCTTCTACGAGCAGTACTTC.

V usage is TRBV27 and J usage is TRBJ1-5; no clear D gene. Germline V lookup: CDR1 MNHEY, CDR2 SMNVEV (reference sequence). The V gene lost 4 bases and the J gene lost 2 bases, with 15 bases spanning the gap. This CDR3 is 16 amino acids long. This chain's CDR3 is CASSYLGRQRNQPQHF. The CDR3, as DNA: TGTGCCAGCAGTTACCTCGGGAGACAACGCAATCAGCCCCAGCATTTT.

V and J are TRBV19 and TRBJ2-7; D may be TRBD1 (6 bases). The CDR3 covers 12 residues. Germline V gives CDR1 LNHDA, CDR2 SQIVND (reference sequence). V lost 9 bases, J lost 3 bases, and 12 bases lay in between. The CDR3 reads CASGQRGYEQYF. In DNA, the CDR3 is TGTGCCAGCGGACAGCGTGGCTACGAGCAGTACTTC. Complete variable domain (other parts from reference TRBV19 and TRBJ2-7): DGGITQSPKYLFRKEGQNVTLSCEQNLNHDAMYWYRQDPGQGLRLIYYSQIVNDFQKGDIAEGYSVSREKKESFPLTVTSAQKNPTAFYLCASGQRGYEQYFGPGTRLTVT.

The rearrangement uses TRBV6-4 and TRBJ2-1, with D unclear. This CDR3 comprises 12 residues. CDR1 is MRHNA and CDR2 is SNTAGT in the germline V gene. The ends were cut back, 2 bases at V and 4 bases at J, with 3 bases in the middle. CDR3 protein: CASSDRYNEQFF. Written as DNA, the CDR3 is TGTGCCAGCAGTGACCGGTACAATGAGCAGTTCTTC.

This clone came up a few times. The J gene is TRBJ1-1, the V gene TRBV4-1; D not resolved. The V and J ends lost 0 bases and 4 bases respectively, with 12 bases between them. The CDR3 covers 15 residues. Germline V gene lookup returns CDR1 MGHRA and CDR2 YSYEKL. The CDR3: CASSQERSRGTEAFF. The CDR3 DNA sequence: TGCGCCAGCAGCCAAGAAAGGTCCCGAGGCACTGAAGCTTTCTTT.

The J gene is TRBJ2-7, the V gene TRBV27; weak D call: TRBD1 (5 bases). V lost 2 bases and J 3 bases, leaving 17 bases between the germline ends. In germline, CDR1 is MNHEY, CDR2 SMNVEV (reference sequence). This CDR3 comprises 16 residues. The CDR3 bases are TGTGCCAGCAGTTTAGTGCCCCGCAGGGCGCGCTACGAGCAGTACTTC. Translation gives CASSLVPRRARYEQYF.

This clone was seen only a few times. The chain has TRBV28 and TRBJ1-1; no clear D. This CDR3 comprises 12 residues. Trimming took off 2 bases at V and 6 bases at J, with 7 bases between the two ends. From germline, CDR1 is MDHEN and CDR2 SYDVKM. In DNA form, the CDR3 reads TGTGCCAGCAGTTTAACCAGGCCTGAAGCTTTCTTT. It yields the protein CASSLTRPEAFF.

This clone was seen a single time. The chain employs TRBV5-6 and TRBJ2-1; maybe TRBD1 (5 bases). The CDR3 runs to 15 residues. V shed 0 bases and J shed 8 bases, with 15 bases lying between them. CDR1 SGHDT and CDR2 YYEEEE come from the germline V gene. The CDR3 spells CASSLEGLSGYEQFF. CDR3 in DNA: TGTGCCAGCAGCTTGGAGGGGCTTTCGGGCTATGAGCAGTTCTTC.

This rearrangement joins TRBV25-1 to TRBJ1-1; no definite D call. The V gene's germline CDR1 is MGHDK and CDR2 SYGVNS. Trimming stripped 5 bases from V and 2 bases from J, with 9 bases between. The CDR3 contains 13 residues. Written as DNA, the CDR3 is TGTGCCAGCAGTTCCCCACTCAACACTGAAGCTTTCTTT. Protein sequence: CASSSPLNTEAFF.